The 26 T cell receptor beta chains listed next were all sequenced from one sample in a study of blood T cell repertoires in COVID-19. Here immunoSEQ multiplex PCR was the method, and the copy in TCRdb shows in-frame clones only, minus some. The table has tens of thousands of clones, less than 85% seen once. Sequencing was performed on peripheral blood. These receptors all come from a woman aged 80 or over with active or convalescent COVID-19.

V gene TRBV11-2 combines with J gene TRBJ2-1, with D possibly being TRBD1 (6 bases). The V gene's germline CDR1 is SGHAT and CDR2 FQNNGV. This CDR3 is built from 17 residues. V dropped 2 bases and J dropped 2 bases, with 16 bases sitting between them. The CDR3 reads CASSLSHGAGAYNEQFF. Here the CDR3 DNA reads TGTGCCAGCAGCTTATCTCACGGGGCAGGGGCCTACAATGAGCAGTTCTTC. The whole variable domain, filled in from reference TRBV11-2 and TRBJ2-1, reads EAGVAQSPRYKIIEKRQSVAFWCNPISGHATLYWYQQILGQGPKLLIQFQNNGVVDDSQLPKDRFSAERLKGVDSTLKIQPAKLEDSAVYLCASSLSHGAGAYNEQFFGPGTRLTVL.

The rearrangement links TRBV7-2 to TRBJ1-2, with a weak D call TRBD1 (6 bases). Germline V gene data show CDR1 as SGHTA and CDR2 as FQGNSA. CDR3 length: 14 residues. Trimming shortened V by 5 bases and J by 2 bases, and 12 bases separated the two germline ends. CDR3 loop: CASSQGPTNYGYTF. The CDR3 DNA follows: TGTGCCAGCAGCCAGGGGCCGACGAACTATGGCTACACCTTC.

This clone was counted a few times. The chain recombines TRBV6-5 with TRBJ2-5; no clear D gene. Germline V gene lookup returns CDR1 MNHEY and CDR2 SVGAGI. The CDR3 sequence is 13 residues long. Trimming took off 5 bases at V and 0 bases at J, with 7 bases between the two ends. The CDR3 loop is CASSRGYQETQYF. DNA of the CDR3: TGTGCCAGCAGTCGCGGATACCAAGAGACCCAGTACTTC.

In DNA, the CDR3 is TGTGCCAGCAGTTACTCGGGAGGCACAGATACGCAGTATTTT. The encoded protein is CASSYSGGTDTQYF. The chain recombines TRBV6-6 with TRBJ2-3; tentatively, D is TRBD2 (5 bases). The V and J ends lost 0 bases and 1 base respectively, with 5 bases between them. CDR1 and CDR2 from the germline V gene are MNHNY and SVGAGI (reference sequence). The CDR3 length is 14 residues.

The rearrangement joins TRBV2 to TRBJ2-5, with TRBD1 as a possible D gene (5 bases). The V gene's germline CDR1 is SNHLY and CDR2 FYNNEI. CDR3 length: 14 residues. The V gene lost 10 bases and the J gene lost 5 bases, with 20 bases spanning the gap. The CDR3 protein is CATKRRGIGETQYF. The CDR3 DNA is TGTGCCACCAAAAGAAGGGGTATAGGGGAGACCCAGTACTTC.

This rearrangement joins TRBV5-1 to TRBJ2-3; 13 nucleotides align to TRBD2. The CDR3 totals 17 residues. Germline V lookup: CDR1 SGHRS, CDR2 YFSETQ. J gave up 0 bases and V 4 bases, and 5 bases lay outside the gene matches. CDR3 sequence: CASSRTSGGLSTDTQYF. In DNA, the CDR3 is TGCGCCAGCAGCCGGACTAGCGGGGGACTAAGCACAGATACGCAGTATTTT.

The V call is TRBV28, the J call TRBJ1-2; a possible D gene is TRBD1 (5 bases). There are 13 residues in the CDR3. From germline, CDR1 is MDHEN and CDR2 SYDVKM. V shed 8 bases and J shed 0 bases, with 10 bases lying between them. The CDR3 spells CASLDSPNYGYTF. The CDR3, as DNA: TGTGCCAGCCTCGACAGCCCTAACTATGGCTACACCTTC.

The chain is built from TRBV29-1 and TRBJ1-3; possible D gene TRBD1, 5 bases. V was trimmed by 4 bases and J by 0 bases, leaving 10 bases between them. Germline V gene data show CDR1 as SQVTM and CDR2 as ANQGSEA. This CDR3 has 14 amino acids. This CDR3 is CSVGDSSSGNTIYF. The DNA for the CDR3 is TGCAGCGTTGGGGACTCTTCCTCTGGAAACACCATATATTTT. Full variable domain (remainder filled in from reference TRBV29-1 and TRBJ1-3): SAVISQKPSRDICQRGTSLTIQCQVDSQVTMMFWYRQQPGQSLTLIATANQGSEATYESGFVIDKFPISRPNLTFSTLTVSNMSPEDSSIYLCSVGDSSSGNTIYFGEGSWLTVV.

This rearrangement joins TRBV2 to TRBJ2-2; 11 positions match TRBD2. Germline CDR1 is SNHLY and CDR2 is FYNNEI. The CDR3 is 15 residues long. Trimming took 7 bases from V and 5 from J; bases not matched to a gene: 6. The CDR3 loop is CASKTSGVGTGELFF. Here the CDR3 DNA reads TGTGCCAGCAAGACTAGCGGGGTAGGGACCGGGGAGCTGTTTTTT.

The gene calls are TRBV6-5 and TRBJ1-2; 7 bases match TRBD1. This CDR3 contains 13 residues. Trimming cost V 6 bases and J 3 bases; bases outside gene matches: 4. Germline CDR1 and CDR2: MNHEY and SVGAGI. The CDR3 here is CASRRQGYYGYTF. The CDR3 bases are TGTGCCAGCAGGCGACAGGGCTACTATGGCTACACCTTC.

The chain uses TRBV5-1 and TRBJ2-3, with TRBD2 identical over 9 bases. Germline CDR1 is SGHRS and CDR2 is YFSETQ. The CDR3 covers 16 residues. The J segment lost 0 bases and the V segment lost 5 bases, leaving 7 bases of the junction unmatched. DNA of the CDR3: TGCGCCAGCAGTGGTCCTCTAGCGGGAAGCACAGATACGCAGTATTTT. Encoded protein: CASSGPLAGSTDTQYF.

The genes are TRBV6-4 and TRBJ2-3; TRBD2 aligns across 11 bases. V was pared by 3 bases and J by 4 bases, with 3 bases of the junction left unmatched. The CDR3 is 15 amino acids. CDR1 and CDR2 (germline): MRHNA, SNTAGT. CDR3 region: CASSEGLAASDTQYF. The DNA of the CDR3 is TGTGCCAGCAGTGAGGGACTAGCGGCGTCAGATACGCAGTATTTT.

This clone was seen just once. This CDR3 is CASSPNRGHGNTIYF. CDR3 DNA sequence: TGTGCCAGCTCACCCAACAGGGGGCACGGAAACACCATATATTTT. This chain connects TRBV18 to TRBJ1-3, with 9 bases matching TRBD1. From germline, CDR1 is KGHSH and CDR2 LQKENI. The junction had 4 bases not matched to a gene; V was cut back by 3 bases and J by 4 bases. The CDR3 is 15 residues long.

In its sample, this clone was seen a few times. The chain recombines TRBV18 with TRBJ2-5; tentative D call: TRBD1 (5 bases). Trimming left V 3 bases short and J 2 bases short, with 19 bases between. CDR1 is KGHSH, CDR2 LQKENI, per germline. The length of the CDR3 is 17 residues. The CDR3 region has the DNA TGTGCCAGCTCACCCGGGCTGGGGCTGGCACAGCAAGAGACCCAGTACTTC. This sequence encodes CASSPGLGLAQQETQYF.

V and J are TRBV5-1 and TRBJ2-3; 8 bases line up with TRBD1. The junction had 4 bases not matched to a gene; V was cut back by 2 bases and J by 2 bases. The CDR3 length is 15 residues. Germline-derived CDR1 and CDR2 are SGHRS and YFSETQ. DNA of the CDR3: TGCGCCAGCAGCTTAGGACAGGGTATCACAGATACGCAGTATTTT. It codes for CASSLGQGITDTQYF.

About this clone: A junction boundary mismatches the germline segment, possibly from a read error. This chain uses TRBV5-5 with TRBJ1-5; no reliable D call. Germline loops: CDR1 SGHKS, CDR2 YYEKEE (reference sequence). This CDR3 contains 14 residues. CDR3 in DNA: TGTGCCAGCGGCTTGAGGAGTAGCAATCAGCCCCAGCATTTT. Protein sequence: CASGLRSSNQPQHF. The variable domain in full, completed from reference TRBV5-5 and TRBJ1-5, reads DAGVTQSPTHLIKTRGQQVTLRCSPISGHKSVSWYQQVLGQGPQFIFQYYEKEERGRGNFPDRFSARQFPNYSSELNVNALLLGDSALYLCASGLRSSNQPQHFGDGTRLSIL.

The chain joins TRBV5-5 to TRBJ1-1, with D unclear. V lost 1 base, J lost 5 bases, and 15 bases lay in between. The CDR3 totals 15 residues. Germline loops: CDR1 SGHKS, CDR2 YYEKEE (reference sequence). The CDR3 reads CASSLTLAAGTEAFF. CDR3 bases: TGTGCCAGCAGCTTGACGTTGGCGGCGGGGACTGAAGCTTTCTTT.

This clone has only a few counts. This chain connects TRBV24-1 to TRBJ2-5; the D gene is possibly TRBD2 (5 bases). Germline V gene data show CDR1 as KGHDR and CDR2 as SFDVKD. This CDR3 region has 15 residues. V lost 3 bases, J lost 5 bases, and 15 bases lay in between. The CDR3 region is CATSDGGKKRETQYF. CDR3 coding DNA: TGTGCCACCAGTGATGGAGGCAAGAAGAGGGAGACCCAGTACTTC.

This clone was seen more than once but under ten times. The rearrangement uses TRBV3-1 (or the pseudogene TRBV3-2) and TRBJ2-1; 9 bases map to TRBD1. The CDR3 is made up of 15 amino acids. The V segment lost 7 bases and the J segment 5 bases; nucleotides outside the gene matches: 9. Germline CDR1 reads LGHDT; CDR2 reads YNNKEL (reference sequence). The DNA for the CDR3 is TGTGCCAGCACGGTTCGGGGACAGGGCCACAATGAGCAGTTCTTC. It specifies CASTVRGQGHNEQFF.

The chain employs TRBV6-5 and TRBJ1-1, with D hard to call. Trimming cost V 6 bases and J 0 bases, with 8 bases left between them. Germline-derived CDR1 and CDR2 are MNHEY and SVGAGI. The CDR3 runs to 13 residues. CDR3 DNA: TGTGCCAGCAGCCCCCGGTTGAACACTGAAGCTTTCTTT. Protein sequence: CASSPRLNTEAFF.

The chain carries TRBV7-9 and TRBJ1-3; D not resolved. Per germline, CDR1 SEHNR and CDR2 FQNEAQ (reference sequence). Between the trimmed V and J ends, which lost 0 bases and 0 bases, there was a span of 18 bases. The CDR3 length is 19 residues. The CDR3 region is CASSLAGEPARYSGNTIYF. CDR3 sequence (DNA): TGTGCCAGCAGCTTAGCTGGTGAACCAGCCAGGTACTCTGGAAACACCATATATTTT.

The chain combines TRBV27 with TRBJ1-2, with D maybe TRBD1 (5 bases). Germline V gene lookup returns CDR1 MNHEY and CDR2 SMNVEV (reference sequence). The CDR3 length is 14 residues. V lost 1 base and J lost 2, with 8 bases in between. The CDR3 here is CASSLYRGNYGYTF. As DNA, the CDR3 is TGTGCCAGCAGTTTATATCGGGGGAACTATGGCTACACCTTC.

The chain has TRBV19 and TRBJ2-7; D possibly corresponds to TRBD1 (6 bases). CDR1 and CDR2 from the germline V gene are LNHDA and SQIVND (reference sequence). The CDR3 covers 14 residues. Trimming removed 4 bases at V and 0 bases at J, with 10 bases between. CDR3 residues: CASSNRVPSYEQYF. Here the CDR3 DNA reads TGTGCCAGTAGTAACAGGGTACCCTCCTACGAGCAGTACTTC.

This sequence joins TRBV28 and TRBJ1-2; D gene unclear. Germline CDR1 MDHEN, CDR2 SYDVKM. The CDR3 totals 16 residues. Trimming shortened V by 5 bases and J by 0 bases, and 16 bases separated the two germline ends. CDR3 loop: CASSKDWRLTNYGYTF. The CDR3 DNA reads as TGTGCCAGCAGTAAAGATTGGAGACTTACTAACTATGGCTACACCTTC.

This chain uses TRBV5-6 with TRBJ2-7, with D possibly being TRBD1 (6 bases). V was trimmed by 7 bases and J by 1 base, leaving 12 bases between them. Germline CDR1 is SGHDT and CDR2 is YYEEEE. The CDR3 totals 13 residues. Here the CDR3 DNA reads TGTGCCAGCCACAGGGTAATTTCCTACGAGCAGTACTTC. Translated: CASHRVISYEQYF.

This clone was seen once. CDR3 residues: CSVRGLYTEAFF. The CDR3 DNA reads TGCAGCGTCCGCGGGTTGTACACTGAAGCTTTCTTT. The gene calls are TRBV29-1 and TRBJ1-1; no firm D call. V dropped 6 bases and J dropped 3 bases, with 11 bases sitting between them. The CDR3 runs to 12 residues. In germline, CDR1 is SQVTM, CDR2 ANQGSEA.